Below are 18 T cell receptor beta chains sequenced from a single sample in a study of beta chain features in type 1 diabetes. Reverse transcription of all isolated RNA meant that expressed TCRB transcripts were sequenced. Clones were sequenced by immunoSEQ multiplex PCR, and TCRdb holds only the in-frame ones, with some missing. Of about 900,000 clones in the sample, 15% to 20% were seen once. Sequencing input: naive CD4+ T cells from blood. The receptors stem from a young woman in good health.

There are a few counts of this clone. The chain has TRBV6-1 and TRBJ2-2; 7 bases match TRBD2. V was pared by 4 bases and J by 5 bases, with 7 bases of the junction left unmatched. The germline gives CDR1 MNHNS, CDR2 SASEGT. The CDR3 covers 15 residues. The CDR3: CASSGEGLKTGELFF. CDR3 nucleotides: TGTGCCAGCAGTGGGGAGGGCCTTAAGACCGGGGAGCTGTTTTTT.

The CDR3 DNA is TGTGCCAGCAGTGGGGAGGGTGAGCAGTTCTTC. Its protein is CASSGEGEQFF. This rearrangement joins TRBV2 to TRBJ2-1; TRBD2 agrees at 7 bases. Per the germline V gene, CDR1 is SNHLY and CDR2 is FYNNEI. After removal of 4 bases from V and 9 bases from J, the junction contained 0 bases not matched to a gene. The CDR3 loop spans 11 amino acids. Looking up the rest from reference TRBV2 and TRBJ2-1 gives the full variable domain: EPEVTQTPSHQVTQMGQEVILRCVPISNHLYFYWYRQILGQKVEFLVSFYNNEISEKSEIFDDQFSVERPDGSNFTLKIRSTKLEDSAMYFCASSGEGEQFFGPGTRLTVL.

This clone was counted between two and nine times. This chain uses TRBV4-1 with TRBJ2-7; D perhaps matches TRBD2 (6 bases). CDR1 and CDR2 from the germline V gene are MGHRA and YSYEKL. The CDR3 consists of 15 residues. V lost 1 base to trimming and J lost 0 bases, with 10 bases between them. The CDR3 reads CASSQVTGSSYEQYF. The CDR3 DNA sequence: TGCGCCAGCAGCCAAGTCACCGGGAGCTCCTACGAGCAGTACTTC.

This clone has a handful of counts. This chain links TRBV2 with TRBJ2-2; 8 nucleotides line up with TRBD2. The germline CDR1 and CDR2 sequences are SNHLY and FYNNEI. V trimming: 4 bases; J trimming: 5 bases; junction bases outside the gene matches: 6. CDR3 length: 15 amino acids. CDR3 amino acids: CASSASGTRTGELFF. CDR3 nucleotides: TGTGCCAGCAGTGCCTCCGGGACTAGAACCGGGGAGCTGTTTTTT.

This clone showed up just a few times. V and J are TRBV11-2 and TRBJ2-5, with 7 bases fitting TRBD2. Trimming removed 1 base from V and 7 bases from J; junction bases left unmatched: 6. The germline gives CDR1 SGHAT, CDR2 FQNNGV. CDR3 length equals 14 residues. Here the CDR3 DNA reads TGTGCCAGCAGCTTAGGGACTAGTATGGCGACCCAGTACTTC. This sequence encodes CASSLGTSMATQYF. Based on the CDR3 plus reference TRBV11-2 and TRBJ2-5, the full variable domain is EAGVAQSPRYKIIEKRQSVAFWCNPISGHATLYWYQQILGQGPKLLIQFQNNGVVDDSQLPKDRFSAERLKGVDSTLKIQPAKLEDSAVYLCASSLGTSMATQYFGPGTRLLVL.

For this clone: A clone one base away is much larger, so this may be a read error. The same CDR3 can be traced to other DNA sequences in this sample. The chain employs TRBV2 and TRBJ2-1; D unresolved. This CDR3 is 11 amino acids long. V dropped 5 bases and J dropped 1 base, with 0 bases sitting between them. Germline CDR1 SNHLY, CDR2 FYNNEI. The CDR3 nucleotides are TGTGCCAGCAGTTCCTACAATGAGCAGTTCTTC. It specifies CASSSYNEQFF.

A remark on this clone: Other DNA sequences from this sample encode an identical CDR3 as well. The J gene is TRBJ2-2, the V gene TRBV5-1, with D unresolved. The CDR3 contains 15 residues. The germline V gene encodes CDR1 SGHRS and CDR2 YFSETQ. V dropped 0 bases and J dropped 5 bases, with 11 bases sitting between them. Here the CDR3 reads CASSLVAGATGELFF. As DNA, the CDR3 is TGCGCCAGCAGCTTGGTCGCCGGAGCAACCGGGGAGCTGTTTTTT.

This clone was observed a handful of times. This chain links TRBV5-1 with TRBJ1-4, with TRBD1 matching 8 bases. J lost 8 bases, V lost 4 bases, and 4 bases had no gene match. The CDR3 sequence is 13 residues long. Germline V gives CDR1 SGHRS, CDR2 YFSETQ. The CDR3 loop reads CASSRTGLEKLFF. In DNA, the CDR3 is TGCGCCAGCAGCCGGACAGGGTTGGAAAAACTGTTTTTT.

The rearrangement uses TRBV9 and TRBJ2-2; D is perhaps TRBD2 (6 bases). Germline CDR1 is SGDLS and CDR2 is YYNGEE. Trimming removed 2 bases from V and 5 bases from J, with 13 bases in between. The length of the CDR3 is 15 residues. The CDR3 sequence: CASSVAGRRTGELFF. The CDR3 DNA is TGTGCCAGCAGCGTTGCCGGGAGAAGGACCGGGGAGCTGTTTTTT.

This chain joins TRBV23-1 and TRBJ2-1; 8 bases fit TRBD2. TRBV23-1 is flagged as an ORF with uncertain function. Trimming removed 7 bases from V and 9 bases from J; junction bases left unmatched: 5. The length of the CDR3 is 12 residues. CDR3 coding DNA: TGCGCCAGCAAACGGGGGGGTGGTGAGCAGTTCTTC. Protein: CASKRGGGEQFF.

A few counts support this clone. The chain combines TRBV7-6 with TRBJ1-5, with a tentative D call TRBD1 (6 bases). Germline V gene data show CDR1 as SGHVS and CDR2 as FNYEAQ. V shed 5 bases and J shed 11 bases, with 22 bases lying between them. This CDR3 has 15 amino acids. In DNA, the CDR3 is TGTGCCAGCAGCCCCTCCCCGGAGGGGGGGTCGGCCCAGCATTTT. Translated: CASSPSPEGGSAQHF.

There are many counts of this clone. The V gene is TRBV10-3, the J gene TRBJ1-3; D is ambiguous. The V end lost 8 bases, the J end lost 0 bases, and 11 bases lay between the germline ends. Germline V gives CDR1 ENHRY, CDR2 SYGVKD. This CDR3 is 14 amino acids long. The CDR3 protein is CAIGDGHSGNTIYF. Here the CDR3 DNA reads TGTGCCATCGGAGACGGCCACTCTGGAAACACCATATATTTT.

V gene TRBV7-3 combines with J gene TRBJ2-1; TRBD2 matches 8 bases. This CDR3 has 16 residues. Germline loops: CDR1 SGHTA, CDR2 FQGTGA. Trimming cost V 4 bases and J 9 bases; bases outside gene matches: 14. CDR3 residues: CASSSGHSSGTGEQFF. The CDR3 DNA reads TGTGCCAGCAGCTCTGGGCACAGTAGCGGGACCGGTGAGCAGTTCTTC.

The chain couples TRBV18 to TRBJ2-1; D perhaps matches TRBD1 (6 bases). The V end was cut by 4 bases, the J end by 3 bases, with 7 bases between. CDR3 length equals 13 residues. Germline V gene sequence: CDR1 KGHSH, CDR2 LQKENI. The CDR3 DNA reads TGTGCCAGCTCACAGGGGGTCTACAATGAGCAGTTCTTC. As protein: CASSQGVYNEQFF.

The genes are TRBV5-4 and TRBJ2-1; D may match TRBD1 or TRBD2 (5 bases each). Germline V gene data show CDR1 as SGHNT and CDR2 as YYREEE (reference sequence). Trimming took off 3 bases at V and 0 bases at J, with 10 bases between the two ends. This CDR3 is built from 15 residues. This CDR3 is CASSSGPSSYNEQFF. As DNA, the CDR3 is TGTGCCAGCAGCTCGGGACCGAGCTCCTACAATGAGCAGTTCTTC.

This clone was seen just once. The chain carries TRBV5-4 and TRBJ2-7; 11 bases map to TRBD2. The junction had 8 bases not matched to a gene; V was cut back by 4 bases and J by 5 bases. There are 15 residues in the CDR3. Germline V gene data show CDR1 as SGHNT and CDR2 as YYREEE (reference sequence). CDR3 nucleotide sequence: TGTGCCAGCAGCATGATAGCGGGAGGGCCCAACGAGCAGTACTTC. Its translation: CASSMIAGGPNEQYF.

This clone has a handful of counts. The chain combines TRBV10-3 with TRBJ2-5; D is ambiguous. The germline V and J ends were trimmed by 5 bases and 5 bases, with 12 bases remaining between them. Germline CDR1 ENHRY, CDR2 SYGVKD. The CDR3 loop spans 13 amino acids. The CDR3 region has the DNA TGTGCCATCAGTAAGGACCGCATCGAGACCCAGTACTTC. Translation gives CAISKDRIETQYF.

The V and J genes are TRBV2 and TRBJ2-1; a weak D match, TRBD2 (5 bases). Germline V gene lookup returns CDR1 SNHLY and CDR2 FYNNEI. This CDR3 is 16 amino acids long. Deletions cut 2 bases from V and 4 bases from J, with 15 bases between. CDR3 nucleotides: TGTGCCAGCAGTGAAAGGGCTCTAGCAGATTACAATGAGCAGTTCTTC. This sequence encodes CASSERALADYNEQFF. The entire variable domain, with the rest obtained from reference TRBV2 and TRBJ2-1, is as follows: EPEVTQTPSHQVTQMGQEVILRCVPISNHLYFYWYRQILGQKVEFLVSFYNNEISEKSEIFDDQFSVERPDGSNFTLKIRSTKLEDSAMYFCASSERALADYNEQFFGPGTRLTVL.